Below are 24 T cell receptor beta chains sequenced from a single sample in a study of blood T cell repertoires in COVID-19. The data were produced by immunoSEQ multiplex PCR, yet TCRdb's version contains in-frame clones alone and is incomplete. The profile shows roughly 70,000 clones, around 90% of them singletons. The specimen sequenced was peripheral blood. The receptors come from a woman aged 60-75 years with active COVID-19.

J is TRBJ2-5 and V is TRBV6-5, with D uncertain. Germline V gene sequence: CDR1 MNHEY, CDR2 SVGAGI. CDR3 length: 14 residues. The germline V and J ends were trimmed by 0 bases and 2 bases, with 7 bases remaining between them. Here the CDR3 DNA reads TGTGCCAGCAGTTACTCTGCCCTACAAGAGACCCAGTACTTC. This codes for CASSYSALQETQYF.

V is TRBV5-4 and J is TRBJ2-7; D remains ambiguous. Trimming took off 1 base at V and 6 bases at J, with 8 bases between the two ends. CDR1 SGHNT and CDR2 YYREEE come from the germline V gene (reference sequence). CDR3 size: 12 residues. CDR3 DNA sequence: TGTGCCAGCAGCTTGCCTGGGCTCGAGCAGTACTTC. Encoded protein: CASSLPGLEQYF.

V usage is TRBV5-1 and J usage is TRBJ2-3; 15 bases fit TRBD2. CDR3 length: 19 residues. Trimming removed 4 bases from V and 3 bases from J; junction bases left unmatched: 12. The V gene's germline CDR1 is SGHRS and CDR2 YFSETQ. CDR3 nucleotides: TGCGCCAGCAGCCTAACGGGACTAGCGGGAGGAGGGGCAACAGATACGCAGTATTTT. It yields the protein CASSLTGLAGGGATDTQYF.

This clone was seen a single time. The CDR3 DNA reads as TGTGCCACCAGTGATCGACACCCGGACAGGGGACTCTACGAGCAGTACTTC. Translation gives CATSDRHPDRGLYEQYF. The chain carries TRBV24-1 and TRBJ2-7, with TRBD1 matching over 9 bases. Losses at the gene ends were 3 bases for V and 3 bases for J; bases not matched to a gene: 11. Germline V gene lookup returns CDR1 KGHDR and CDR2 SFDVKD. There are 17 residues in the CDR3.

This sequence joins TRBV10-3 and TRBJ2-5; tentative D call: TRBD1 (5 bases). CDR1 is ENHRY and CDR2 is SYGVKD in the germline V gene. V dropped 2 bases and J dropped 5 bases, with 12 bases sitting between them. The CDR3 is 14 residues long. The CDR3 sequence: CAISEENSGETQYF. The DNA of the CDR3 is TGTGCCATCAGTGAGGAAAACTCAGGGGAGACCCAGTACTTC.

This clone appeared a single time. The rearrangement uses TRBV28 and TRBJ2-5; 9 nucleotides line up with TRBD1. V lost 6 bases to trimming and J lost 4 bases; unmatched junction nucleotides: 12. This CDR3 spans 16 amino acids. Germline CDR1 reads MDHEN; CDR2 reads SYDVKM. CDR3 in amino acids: CASSPQTGGVGETQYF. CDR3 DNA: TGTGCCAGCAGCCCTCAGACAGGGGGAGTCGGAGAGACCCAGTACTTC. Filled out from reference TRBV28 and TRBJ2-5, the complete variable domain reads DVKVTQSSRYLVKRTGEKVFLECVQDMDHENMFWYRQDPGLGLRLIYFSYDVKMKEKGDIPEGYSVSREKKERFSLILESASTNQTSMYLCASSPQTGGVGETQYFGPGTRLLVL.

This clone was recorded once. V gene TRBV23-1 combines with J gene TRBJ2-2; 11 bases fit TRBD2. TRBV23-1 is classed as an ORF, of uncertain function. V lost 6 bases, J lost 0 bases, and 9 bases stayed unmatched. The CDR3 has 18 residues. As DNA, the CDR3 is TGCGCCAGCAGGGGGGGACTAGCGGCCCTAACGAACACCGGGGAGCTGTTTTTT. Its protein product is CASRGGLAALTNTGELFF.

The CDR3 sequence: CASRSREGYNEQFF. For the CDR3, the DNA is TGTGCCAGCAGGTCACGGGAAGGTTACAATGAGCAGTTCTTC. This chain uses TRBV6-5 with TRBJ2-1; a possible D gene is TRBD2 (5 bases). Germline CDR1 reads MNHEY; CDR2 reads SVGAGI. The CDR3 is 14 amino acids. With 6 bases removed from V and 4 bases from J, the gap between germline ends came to 13 bases.

J is TRBJ1-1 and V is TRBV11-2, with D unresolved. Germline CDR1 is SGHAT and CDR2 is FQNNGV. V lost 1 base, J lost 4 bases, and 10 bases lay in between. The CDR3 sequence is 14 residues long. The CDR3 region is CASSLGGFTTEAFF. The DNA of the CDR3 is TGTGCCAGCAGCTTAGGAGGATTTACCACTGAAGCTTTCTTT.

The gene calls are TRBV7-8 and TRBJ2-2, with D possibly being TRBD2 (5 bases). Germline CDR1 SGHVS, CDR2 FQNEAQ. This CDR3 has 13 amino acids. Trimming took 7 bases from V and 7 from J, leaving 13 bases between them. The CDR3 DNA follows: TGTGCCAGCACCCCTCGGGGTTTCGGGGAGCTGTTTTTT. Translated: CASTPRGFGELFF. The complete variable domain, with remaining parts taken from reference TRBV7-8 and TRBJ2-2, reads GAGVSQSPRYKVAKRGQDVALRCDPISGHVSLFWYQQALGQGPEFLTYFQNEAQLDKSGLPSDRFFAERPEGSVSTLKIQRTQQEDSAVYLCASTPRGFGELFFGEGSRLTVL.

The genes are TRBV19 and TRBJ2-1; 9 nucleotides line up with TRBD1. Germline trimming cut 6 bases from V and 1 base from J; bases unmatched to any gene: 4. CDR1 is LNHDA, CDR2 SQIVND, per germline (reference sequence). The CDR3 sequence is 15 residues long. CDR3 bases: TGTGCCAGTAGGGAGGGACAGGGTTCCTACAATGAGCAGTTCTTC. It translates to CASREGQGSYNEQFF.

The rearrangement uses TRBV19 and TRBJ2-6; 12 nucleotides agree with TRBD2. The V and J ends lost 4 bases and 0 bases, in that order; junction bases with no gene match: 4. From germline, CDR1 is LNHDA and CDR2 SQIVND (reference sequence). The CDR3 consists of 18 residues. The CDR3 here is CASSSLAGGNSGANVLTF. The CDR3 DNA is TGTGCCAGTAGTAGTCTAGCGGGGGGGAACTCTGGGGCCAACGTCCTGACTTTC.

This chain joins TRBV6-5 and TRBJ2-1; 10 bases fit TRBD1. The V and J ends lost 9 bases and 6 bases, in that order; junction bases with no gene match: 5. The CDR3 covers 13 residues. Germline V gene sequence: CDR1 MNHEY, CDR2 SVGAGI. Here the CDR3 reads CASSRDRGNEQFF. In DNA, the CDR3 is TGTGCCAGTTCTCGGGACAGGGGCAATGAGCAGTTCTTC.

The CDR3 nucleotides read TGTGCCACCTCCCTCGCCGGGACTAGCGGCTACGAGCAGTACTTC. The encoded protein is CATSLAGTSGYEQYF. The rearrangement uses TRBV24-1 and TRBJ2-7; 11 bases map to TRBD2. With V trimmed by 9 bases and J by 3 bases, 9 bases remained unmatched. The CDR3 runs to 15 residues. Germline V lookup: CDR1 KGHDR, CDR2 SFDVKD.

The chain carries TRBV6-5 and TRBJ1-6; TRBD1 matches at 8 bases. J lost 7 bases, V lost 5 bases, and 7 bases had no gene match. The V gene's germline CDR1 is MNHEY and CDR2 SVGAGI. The CDR3 has 15 residues. In DNA form, the CDR3 reads TGTGCCAGCAGTACTAGGACAGGGACGAATTCACCCCTCCACTTT. Translating it yields CASSTRTGTNSPLHF.

The genes are TRBV12-3 or TRBV12-4 and TRBJ2-7; D is perhaps TRBD1 (6 bases). This CDR3 comprises 13 residues. V shed 3 bases and J shed 3 bases, with 9 bases lying between them. CDR3 DNA: TGTGCCAGCAGTTTTCAGGGGAGCTACGAGCAGTACTTC. This translates into CASSFQGSYEQYF.

The genes are TRBV19 and TRBJ1-5; 9 bases are a match to TRBD1. The CDR3 extends over 14 amino acids. Germline-derived CDR1 and CDR2 are LNHDA and SQIVND (reference sequence). V lost 6 bases and J lost 6; bases outside the gene matches: 6. CDR3 region: CASSTTGGSQPQHF. In DNA, the CDR3 is TGTGCCAGTAGCACTACAGGGGGCAGTCAGCCCCAGCATTTT. The entire variable domain, with the rest obtained from reference TRBV19 and TRBJ1-5, is as follows: DGGITQSPKYLFRKEGQNVTLSCEQNLNHDAMYWYRQDPGQGLRLIYYSQIVNDFQKGDIAEGYSVSREKKESFPLTVTSAQKNPTAFYLCASSTTGGSQPQHFGDGTRLSIL.

The V gene is TRBV27, the J gene TRBJ1-4; no definite D call. The CDR3 runs to 15 residues. Germline CDR1 is MNHEY and CDR2 is SMNVEV (reference sequence). Trimming took off 6 bases at V and 8 bases at J, with 19 bases between the two ends. CDR3 DNA: TGTGCCAGCAGCCCGTTCGGTGGAGGAAACGAAAAACTGTTTTTT. As protein: CASSPFGGGNEKLFF. Based on the CDR3 plus reference TRBV27 and TRBJ1-4, the full variable domain is EAQVTQNPRYLITVTGKKLTVTCSQNMNHEYMSWYRQDPGLGLRQIYYSMNVEVTDKGDVPEGYKVSRKEKRNFPLILESPSPNQTSLYFCASSPFGGGNEKLFFGSGTQLSVL.

This chain links TRBV5-4 with TRBJ2-7, with TRBD2 matching 7 bases. The length of the CDR3 is 16 residues. J lost 0 bases, V lost 6 bases, and 12 bases had no gene match. The germline V gene has CDR1 SGHNT and CDR2 YYREEE (reference sequence). CDR3 residues: CASTPSLVAGSYEQYF. CDR3 nucleotide sequence: TGTGCCAGCACGCCAAGTTTGGTAGCGGGCTCCTACGAGCAGTACTTC.

The chain's CDR3 is CASSPEEYVEVETQYF. For the CDR3, the DNA is TGTGCCAGCAGCCCAGAAGAGTACGTGGAGGTGGAGACCCAGTACTTC. J is TRBJ2-5 and V is TRBV3-1 (or the pseudogene TRBV3-2); the D gene is possibly TRBD2 (5 bases). The CDR3 extends over 16 amino acids. V was pared by 4 bases and J by 5 bases, with 20 bases between. CDR1 and CDR2 from the germline V gene are LGHDT and YNNKEL (reference sequence).

The chain is built from TRBV20-1 and TRBJ2-5; TRBD1 is a possible D gene (6 bases). The V end lost 3 bases, the J end lost 7 bases, and 9 bases lay between the germline ends. This CDR3 region has 11 residues. Germline lookup yields CDR1 DFQATT and CDR2 SNEGSKA (reference sequence). The DNA of the CDR3 is TGCAGTGCTAGTGAAGGGGGGACCCAGTACTTC. Its protein is CSASEGGTQYF.

The J gene is TRBJ1-5, the V gene TRBV27, with 9 bases fitting TRBD1. Per the germline V gene, CDR1 is MNHEY and CDR2 is SMNVEV (reference sequence). This CDR3 is built from 13 residues. V shed 7 bases and J 7 bases; nucleotides not matched to a gene: 5. CDR3 loop: CASKGQGGQPQHF. In DNA form, the CDR3 reads TGTGCCAGCAAGGGACAGGGCGGGCAGCCCCAGCATTTT.

The chain is built from TRBV2 and TRBJ2-5; the match to TRBD1 covers 8 bases. The ends lost 6 bases at V and 4 bases at J; junction bases unmatched: 4. This CDR3 contains 13 residues. Germline CDR1 and CDR2: SNHLY and FYNNEI. The CDR3 DNA is TGTGCCAGCAGGGTGGACAGGGCAGAGACCCAGTACTTC. Its protein product is CASRVDRAETQYF.

This chain connects TRBV29-1 to TRBJ2-7; 7 nucleotides line up with TRBD2. Germline trimming cut 4 bases from V and 5 bases from J; bases unmatched to any gene: 8. Germline V gene data show CDR1 as SQVTM and CDR2 as ANQGSEA. The CDR3 contains 13 residues. This chain's CDR3 is CSVGGRVGDEQYF. The CDR3 nucleotides read TGCAGCGTTGGGGGGAGGGTCGGCGACGAGCAGTACTTC.